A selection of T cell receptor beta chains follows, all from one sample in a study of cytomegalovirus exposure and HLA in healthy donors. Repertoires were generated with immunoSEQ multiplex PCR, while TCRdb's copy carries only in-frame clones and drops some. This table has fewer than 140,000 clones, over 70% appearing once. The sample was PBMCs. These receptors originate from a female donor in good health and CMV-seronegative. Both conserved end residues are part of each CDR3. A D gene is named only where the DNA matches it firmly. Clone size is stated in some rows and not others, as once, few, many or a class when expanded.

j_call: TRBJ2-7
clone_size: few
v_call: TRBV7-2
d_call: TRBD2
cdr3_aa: CASSHGLAGGGEQYF
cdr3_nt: TGTGCCAGCAGCCACGGACTAGCGGGAGGAGGCGAGCAGTACTTC

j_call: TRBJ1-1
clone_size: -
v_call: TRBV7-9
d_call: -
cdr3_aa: CASSAGARTEAFF
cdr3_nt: TGTGCCAGCAGCGCGGGGGCGCGCACTGAAGCTTTCTTT

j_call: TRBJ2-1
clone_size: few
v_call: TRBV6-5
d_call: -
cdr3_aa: CASSWGRGGDNEQFF
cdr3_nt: TGTGCCAGCAGCTGGGGGAGGGGGGGAGACAATGAGCAGTTCTTC

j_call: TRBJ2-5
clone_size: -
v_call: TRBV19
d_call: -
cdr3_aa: CANLLGGETQYF
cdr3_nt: TGTGCCAACCTCTTGGGGGGAGAGACCCAGTACTTC

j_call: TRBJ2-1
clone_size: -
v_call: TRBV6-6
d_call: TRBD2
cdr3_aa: CASSTGTSGTGGQFF
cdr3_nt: TGTGCCAGCAGTACCGGGACTAGCGGGACGGGGGGGCAGTTCTTC

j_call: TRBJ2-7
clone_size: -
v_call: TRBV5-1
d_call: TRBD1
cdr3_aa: CASSRGDRGDEQYF
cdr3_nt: TGCGCCAGCAGCCGTGGGGACAGGGGCGACGAGCAGTACTTC

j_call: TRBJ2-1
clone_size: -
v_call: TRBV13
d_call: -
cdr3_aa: CASTEGYNEQFF
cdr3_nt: TGTGCCAGCACGGAGGGCTACAATGAGCAGTTCTTC

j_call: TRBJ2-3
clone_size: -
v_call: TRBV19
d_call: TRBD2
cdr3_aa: CASSNSGRRDTQYF
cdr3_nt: TGTGCCAGTAGTAACAGCGGGAGGAGAGATACGCAGTATTTT

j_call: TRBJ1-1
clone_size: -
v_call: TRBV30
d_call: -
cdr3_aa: CAWKWFDGVEVAFF
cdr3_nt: TGTGCCTGGAAGTGGTTCGACGGGGTGGAGGTAGCTTTCTTT

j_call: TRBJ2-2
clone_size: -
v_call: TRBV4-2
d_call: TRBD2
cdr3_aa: CASSGGVGELFF
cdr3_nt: TGTGCCAGCAGCGGGGGGGTCGGGGAGCTGTTTTTT

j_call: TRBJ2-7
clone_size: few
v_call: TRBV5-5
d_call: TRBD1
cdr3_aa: CASSRLFRDRVQSYEQYF
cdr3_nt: TGTGCCAGCAGCCGCCTTTTCCGGGACAGGGTCCAGTCCTACGAGCAGTACTTC

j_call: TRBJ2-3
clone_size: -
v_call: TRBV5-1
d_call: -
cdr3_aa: CASSGGDTDTQYF
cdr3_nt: TGCGCCAGCAGCGGCGGGGATACAGATACGCAGTATTTT

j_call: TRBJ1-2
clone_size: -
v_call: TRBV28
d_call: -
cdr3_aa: CASSLRGMDYGYTF
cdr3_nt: TGTGCCAGCAGCCTTCGCGGCATGGACTATGGCTACACCTTC

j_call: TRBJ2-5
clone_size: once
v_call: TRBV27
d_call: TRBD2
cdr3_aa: CASSLVGGRADETQYF
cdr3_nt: TGTGCCAGCAGTTTAGTCGGCGGGAGGGCCGATGAGACCCAGTACTTC

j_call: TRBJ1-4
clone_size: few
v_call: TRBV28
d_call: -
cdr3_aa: CASSFNTNEKLFF
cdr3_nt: TGTGCCAGCAGTTTTAATACTAATGAAAAACTGTTTTTT

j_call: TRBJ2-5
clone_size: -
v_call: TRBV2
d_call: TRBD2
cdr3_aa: CASSLAGGLPETQYF
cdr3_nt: TGTGCCAGCAGTTTAGCGGGAGGGCTTCCCGAGACCCAGTACTTC

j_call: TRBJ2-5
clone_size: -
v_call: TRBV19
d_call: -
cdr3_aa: CASSIVGGQETQYF
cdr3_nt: TGTGCCAGTAGTATAGTGGGGGGTCAGGAGACCCAGTACTTC

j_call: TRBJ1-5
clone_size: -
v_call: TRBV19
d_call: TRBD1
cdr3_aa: CASSIGGGVGQPQHF
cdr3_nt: TGTGCCAGTAGTATAGGAGGGGGCGTGGGACAGCCCCAGCATTTT

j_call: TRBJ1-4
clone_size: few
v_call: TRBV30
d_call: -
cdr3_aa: CASNRATNEKLFF
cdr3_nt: TGTGCCTCCAACAGGGCGACTAATGAAAAACTGTTTTTT

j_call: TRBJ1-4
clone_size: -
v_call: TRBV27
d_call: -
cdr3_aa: CASSPAGGANEKLFF
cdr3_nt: TGTGCCAGCAGTCCGGCGGGGGGTGCTAATGAAAAACTGTTTTTT

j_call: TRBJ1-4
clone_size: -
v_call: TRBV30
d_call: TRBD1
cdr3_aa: CAWSVTGGGSNEKLFF
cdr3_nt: TGTGCCTGGAGTGTTACGGGAGGGGGCTCTAATGAAAAACTGTTTTTT

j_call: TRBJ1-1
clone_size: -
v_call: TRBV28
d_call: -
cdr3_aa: CASSPGYTEAFF
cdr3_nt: TGTGCCAGCAGTCCCGGGTACACTGAAGCTTTCTTT

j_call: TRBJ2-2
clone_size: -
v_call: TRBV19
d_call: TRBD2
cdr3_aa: CASKASGSTGELFF
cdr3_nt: TGTGCCAGTAAGGCTAGCGGGTCCACCGGGGAGCTGTTTTTT

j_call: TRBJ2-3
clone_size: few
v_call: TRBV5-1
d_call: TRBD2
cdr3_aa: CASSLVGGSGTDTQYF
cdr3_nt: TGCGCCAGCAGCTTGGTGGGCGGGAGCGGCACAGATACGCAGTATTTT